The present TCR beta chain was sequenced within a study of blood T cell repertoires in COVID-19. At the level of the study: The cDNA or gDNA used as material had been derived from T cells, B-cell-depleted T cells, or PBMCs.

Cohorts were determined from participant-reported clinical history. As processed by the authors: Researchers report that nucleated cell counts were estimated from reference gene primer amplification. The method was immunoSEQ multiplex PCR; TCRdb's version includes in-frame clones alone and lacks a portion of them. From that table come the V and J calls and clone size; the DNA was used to work out D and trimming. Of 200,000 to 250,000 clones listed, around 83% are singletons. The sequenced material came from PBMCs or T cells enriched from blood (not recorded which). The sequence derives from a woman in her thirties or forties who had recovered from COVID-19.

The CDR3 DNA reads as TGTGCCAGCAGCAAACAGGGGAACACTGAAGCTTTCTTT. Protein: CASSKQGNTEAFF. The V call is TRBV9, the J call TRBJ1-1; D possibly corresponds to TRBD1 (6 bases). This CDR3 contains 13 residues. CDR1 and CDR2 from the germline V gene are SGDLS and YYNGEE. V lost 4 bases to trimming and J lost 1 base, with 8 bases between them.